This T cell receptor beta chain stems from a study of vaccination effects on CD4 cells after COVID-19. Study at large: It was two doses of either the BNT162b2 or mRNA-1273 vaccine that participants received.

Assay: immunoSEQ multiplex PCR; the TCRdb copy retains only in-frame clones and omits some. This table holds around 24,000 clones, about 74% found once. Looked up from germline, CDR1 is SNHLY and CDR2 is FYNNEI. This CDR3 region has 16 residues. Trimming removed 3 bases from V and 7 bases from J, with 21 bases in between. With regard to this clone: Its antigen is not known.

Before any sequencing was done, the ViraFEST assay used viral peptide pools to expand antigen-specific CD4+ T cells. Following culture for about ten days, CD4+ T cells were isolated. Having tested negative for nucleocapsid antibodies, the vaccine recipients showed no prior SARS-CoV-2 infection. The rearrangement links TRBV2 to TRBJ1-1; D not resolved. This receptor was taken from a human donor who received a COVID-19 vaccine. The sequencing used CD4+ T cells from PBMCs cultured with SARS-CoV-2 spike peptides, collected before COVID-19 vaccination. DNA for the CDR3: TGTGCCAGCAGTGAGATGCGACTGATAACGGGGATTGAAGCTTTCTTT. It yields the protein CASSEMRLITGIEAFF.